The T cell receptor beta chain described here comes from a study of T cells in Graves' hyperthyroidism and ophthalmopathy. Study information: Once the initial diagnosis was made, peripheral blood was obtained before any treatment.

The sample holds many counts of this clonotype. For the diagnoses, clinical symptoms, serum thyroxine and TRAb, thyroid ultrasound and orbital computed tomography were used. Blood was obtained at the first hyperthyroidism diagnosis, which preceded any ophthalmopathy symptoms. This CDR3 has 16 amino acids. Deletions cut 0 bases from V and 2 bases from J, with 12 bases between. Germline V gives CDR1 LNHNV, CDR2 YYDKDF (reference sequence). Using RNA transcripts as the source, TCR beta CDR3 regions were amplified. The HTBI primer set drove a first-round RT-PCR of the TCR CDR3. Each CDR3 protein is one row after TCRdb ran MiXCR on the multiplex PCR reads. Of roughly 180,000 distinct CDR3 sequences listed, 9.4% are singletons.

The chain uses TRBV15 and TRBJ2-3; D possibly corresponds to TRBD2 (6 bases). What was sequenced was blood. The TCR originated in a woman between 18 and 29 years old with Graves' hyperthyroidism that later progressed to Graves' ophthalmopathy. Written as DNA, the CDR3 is TGTGCCACCAGCAGAGATTGGGACTCCTACACAGATACGCAGTATTTT. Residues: CATSRDWDSYTDTQYF.